The 15 T cell receptor beta chains listed next were all sequenced from one sample in a study of T cell changes during pregnancy in multiple sclerosis. This table comes from immunoSEQ multiplex PCR, and its TCRdb copy is limited to in-frame clones, with some not included. Of approximately 30,000 clones listed, 87% are singletons. The sample was CD8+ T cells from peripheral blood mononuclear cells, taken in the first trimester of pregnancy. These receptors originate from a female donor with multiple sclerosis, enrolled in a pregnancy study.

The chain uses TRBV19 and TRBJ1-5; 9 bases are a match to TRBD1. The V gene end was trimmed by 8 bases and the J gene end by 4 bases; junction bases not matched to a gene: 9. CDR1 is LNHDA and CDR2 is SQIVND in the germline V gene (reference sequence). The CDR3 extends over 15 amino acids. The CDR3 region is CASALGTGINQPQHF. CDR3 nucleotides: TGTGCCAGTGCCCTCGGGACAGGGATTAATCAGCCCCAGCATTTT.

The gene calls are TRBV27 and TRBJ1-2, with TRBD1 identical over 9 bases. The CDR3 loop spans 13 amino acids. The trim removed 3 bases at V and 7 bases at J, leaving 3 bases unmatched. Germline lookup yields CDR1 MNHEY and CDR2 SMNVEV (reference sequence). In nucleotides, the CDR3 is TGTGCCAGCAGTTTGGGACAGGGAACTGGCTACACCTTC. It is translated as CASSLGQGTGYTF.

V and J are TRBV18 and TRBJ2-3, with TRBD2 matching over 11 bases. The CDR3 totals 17 residues. V lost 3 bases to trimming and J lost 0 bases; unmatched junction nucleotides: 5. Germline V gene data show CDR1 as KGHSH and CDR2 as LQKENI. CDR3 DNA: TGTGCCAGCTCACCCGGGACTAGCGGCACTAGCACAGATACGCAGTATTTT. Amino acids: CASSPGTSGTSTDTQYF.

This chain connects TRBV5-6 to TRBJ1-4; a possible D gene is TRBD1 (5 bases). The V gene's germline CDR1 is SGHDT and CDR2 YYEEEE. Trimming left V 0 bases short and J 7 bases short, with 25 bases between. CDR3 length: 19 residues. As DNA, the CDR3 is TGTGCCAGCAGCTTGGAGGGAAGTGCGGCCCTCCTGGGGGGTGAAAAACTGTTTTTT. Residues: CASSLEGSAALLGGEKLFF.

This rearrangement joins TRBV9 to TRBJ1-1, with D unclear. The CDR3 sequence is 14 residues long. V was shortened by 0 bases and J by 2 bases, with 8 bases between the two germline ends. Germline V gene data show CDR1 as SGDLS and CDR2 as YYNGEE. The CDR3 region is CASSVVGSNTEAFF. In DNA, the CDR3 is TGTGCCAGCAGCGTAGTGGGGAGTAACACTGAAGCTTTCTTT.

This CDR3 reads CASSQDGRSYEQYF. The CDR3 nucleotides are TGCGCCAGCAGCCAAGATGGTCGGAGCTACGAGCAGTACTTC. V is TRBV4-3 and J is TRBJ2-7, with no clear D. There are 14 residues in the CDR3. Trimming took 0 bases from V and 3 from J, leaving 9 bases between them. Germline loops: CDR1 LGHNA, CDR2 YSLEER.

This clone was observed once. The rearrangement links TRBV7-9 to TRBJ2-1; 8 positions match TRBD1. V lost 0 bases, J lost 5 bases, and 6 bases stayed unmatched. The CDR3 spans 16 residues. CDR1 and CDR2 (germline): SEHNR, FQNEAQ (reference sequence). The CDR3 nucleotides are TGTGCCAGCAGCTTAGCCTCAGGGGGCATTGACAATGAGCAGTTCTTC. Translating it yields CASSLASGGIDNEQFF. Drawing the rest from reference TRBV7-9 and TRBJ2-1, the complete variable domain is DTGVSQNPRHKITKRGQNVTFRCDPISEHNRLYWYRQTLGQGPEFLTYFQNEAQLEKSRLLSDRFSAERPKGSFSTLEIQRTEQGDSAMYLCASSLASGGIDNEQFFGPGTRLTVL.

The chain links TRBV28 to TRBJ2-1; D not certain. The CDR3 covers 15 residues. CDR1 MDHEN and CDR2 SYDVKM come from the germline V gene. V dropped 6 bases and J dropped 0 bases, with 12 bases sitting between them. The CDR3 protein is CASSKELLSYNEQFF. The DNA of the CDR3 is TGTGCCAGCAGCAAAGAACTTCTCTCCTACAATGAGCAGTTCTTC.

This CDR3 is CASSLVGQGLVYGEAFF. CDR3 DNA: TGTGCCAGCAGCTTAGTCGGGCAGGGTTTGGTCTATGGGGAAGCTTTCTTT. The chain employs TRBV7-2 and TRBJ1-1, with D tentatively TRBD1 (5 bases). With 1 base removed from V and 8 bases from J, the gap between germline ends came to 23 bases. Looked up from germline, CDR1 is SGHTA and CDR2 is FQGNSA. This CDR3 is 17 amino acids long.

The chain recombines TRBV5-4 with TRBJ2-4; 10 bases are a match to TRBD1. Trimming at V came to 6 bases and at J to 8 bases, leaving 8 bases not matched to a gene. The CDR3 totals 14 residues. Germline V gives CDR1 SGHNT, CDR2 YYREEE (reference sequence). Here the CDR3 DNA reads TGTGCCAGCACTCGGGACAGGGGCCAACACATTCAGTACTTC. This translates into CASTRDRGQHIQYF.

This rearrangement joins TRBV27 to TRBJ1-1, with D possibly TRBD1 on 5 matching bases. The CDR3 runs to 15 residues. Germline-derived CDR1 and CDR2 are MNHEY and SMNVEV (reference sequence). V lost 8 bases, J lost 5 bases, and 21 bases lay in between. The CDR3, as DNA: TGTGCCAGCTTCATCCAGGGAACCTTGGGTACTGAAGCTTTCTTT. Translated: CASFIQGTLGTEAFF.

V gene TRBV29-1 combines with J gene TRBJ1-5; D might be TRBD1 (6 bases). Trimming stripped 5 bases from V and 6 bases from J, with 17 bases between. CDR3 size: 14 residues. Germline assignment: CDR1 SQVTM and CDR2 ANQGSEA. CDR3 residues: CSVRGRGDGQPQHF. In DNA form, the CDR3 reads TGCAGCGTTAGGGGCAGGGGAGACGGTCAGCCCCAGCATTTT.

This clone is categorized as medium-sized. The chain employs TRBV28 and TRBJ2-2, with 7 bases that match TRBD1. V trimming: 9 bases; J trimming: 5 bases; junction bases outside the gene matches: 12. This CDR3 has 15 amino acids. Germline CDR1 reads MDHEN; CDR2 reads SYDVKM. The CDR3 region has the DNA TGTGCCAGTAACCAGGGGGAGCGTATTACCGGGGAGCTGTTTTTT. This gives the protein CASNQGERITGELFF.

CDR3 in DNA: TGTGCCAGCAGCGTAGCGGGAGGGCCAGAGACCCAGTACTTC. It yields the protein CASSVAGGPETQYF. The J gene is TRBJ2-5, the V gene TRBV9; 8 bases are a match to TRBD2. Germline values: CDR1 SGDLS, CDR2 YYNGEE. Trimming took 0 bases from V and 4 from J; bases not matched to a gene: 2. CDR3 size: 14 residues.

The chain uses TRBV28 and TRBJ2-5; 8 nucleotides align to TRBD2. This CDR3 has 13 residues. J was trimmed by 3 bases and V by 6 bases; bases with no gene match: 3. CDR1 is MDHEN and CDR2 is SYDVKM in the germline V gene. This CDR3 is CASSLGGEETQYF. The CDR3 DNA reads TGTGCCAGCAGCCTCGGGGGGGAAGAGACCCAGTACTTC.